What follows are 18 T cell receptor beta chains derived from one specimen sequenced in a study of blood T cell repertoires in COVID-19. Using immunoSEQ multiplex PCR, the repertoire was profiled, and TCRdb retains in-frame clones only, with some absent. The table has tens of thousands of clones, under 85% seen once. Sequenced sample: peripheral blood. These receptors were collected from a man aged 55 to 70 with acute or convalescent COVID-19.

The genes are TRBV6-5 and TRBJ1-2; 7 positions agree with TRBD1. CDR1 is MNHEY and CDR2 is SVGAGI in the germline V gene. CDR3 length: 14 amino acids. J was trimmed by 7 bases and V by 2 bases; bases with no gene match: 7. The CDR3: CASSYVGDSSGYTF. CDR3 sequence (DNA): TGTGCCAGCAGTTACGTGGGGGACAGCAGTGGCTACACCTTC.

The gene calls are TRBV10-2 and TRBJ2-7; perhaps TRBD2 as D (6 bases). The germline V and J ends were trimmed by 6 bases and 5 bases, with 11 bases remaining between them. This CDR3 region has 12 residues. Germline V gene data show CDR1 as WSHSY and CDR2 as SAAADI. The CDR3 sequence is CASRPGVDEQYF. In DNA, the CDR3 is TGCGCCAGCAGACCGGGGGTGGACGAGCAGTACTTC.

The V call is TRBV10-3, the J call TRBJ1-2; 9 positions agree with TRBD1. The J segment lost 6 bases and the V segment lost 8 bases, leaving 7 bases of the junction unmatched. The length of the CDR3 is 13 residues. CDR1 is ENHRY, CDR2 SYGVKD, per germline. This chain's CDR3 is CAIGPGQGHGYTF. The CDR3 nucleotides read TGTGCCATCGGTCCGGGACAGGGCCATGGCTACACCTTC.

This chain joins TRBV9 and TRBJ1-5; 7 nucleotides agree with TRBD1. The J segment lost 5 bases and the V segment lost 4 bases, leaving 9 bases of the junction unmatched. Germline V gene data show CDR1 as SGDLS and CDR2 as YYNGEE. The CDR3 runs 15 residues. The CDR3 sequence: CASSPAPGTDQPQHF. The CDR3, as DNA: TGTGCCAGCAGCCCGGCGCCCGGGACAGATCAGCCCCAGCATTTT. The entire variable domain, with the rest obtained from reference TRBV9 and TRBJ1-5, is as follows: DSGVTQTPKHLITATGQRVTLRCSPRSGDLSVYWYQQSLDQGLQFLIQYYNGEERAKGNILERFSAQQFPDLHSELNLSSLELGDSALYFCASSPAPGTDQPQHFGDGTRLSIL.

CDR3 sequence reads: CASSVTPGLSSRAFF. DNA for the CDR3: TGTGCCAGCAGCGTGACTCCGGGACTTTCTTCTAGAGCTTTCTTT. This rearrangement joins TRBV9 to TRBJ1-1; TRBD1 might be the D (5 bases). This CDR3 is built from 15 residues. CDR1 is SGDLS and CDR2 is YYNGEE in the germline V gene. The ends were cut back, 2 bases at V and 10 bases at J, with 21 bases in the middle. Together with reference TRBV9 and TRBJ1-1, the CDR3 gives the full variable domain: DSGVTQTPKHLITATGQRVTLRCSPRSGDLSVYWYQQSLDQGLQFLIQYYNGEERAKGNILERFSAQQFPDLHSELNLSSLELGDSALYFCASSVTPGLSSRAFFGQGTRLTVV.

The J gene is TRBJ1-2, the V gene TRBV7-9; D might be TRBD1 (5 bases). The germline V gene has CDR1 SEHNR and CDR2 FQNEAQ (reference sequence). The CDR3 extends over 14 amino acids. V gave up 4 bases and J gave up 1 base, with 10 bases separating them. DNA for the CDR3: TGTGCCAGCAGCTCTTCAGGGAATAACTATGGCTACACCTTC. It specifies CASSSSGNNYGYTF.

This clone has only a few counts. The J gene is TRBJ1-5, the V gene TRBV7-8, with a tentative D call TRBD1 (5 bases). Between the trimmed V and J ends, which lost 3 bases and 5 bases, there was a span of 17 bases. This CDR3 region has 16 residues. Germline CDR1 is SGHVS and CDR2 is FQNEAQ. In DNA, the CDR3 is TGTGCCAGCAGCTTTGAGGGCAGGGCGGGATATCAGCCCCAGCATTTT. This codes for CASSFEGRAGYQPQHF.

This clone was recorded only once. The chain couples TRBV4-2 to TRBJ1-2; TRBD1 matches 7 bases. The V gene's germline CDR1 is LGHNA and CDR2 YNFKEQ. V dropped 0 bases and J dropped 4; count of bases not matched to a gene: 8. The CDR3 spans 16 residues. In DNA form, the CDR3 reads TGTGCCAGCAGCCAAGAACAGGCCAGGGGGAGCTATGGCTACACCTTC. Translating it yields CASSQEQARGSYGYTF.

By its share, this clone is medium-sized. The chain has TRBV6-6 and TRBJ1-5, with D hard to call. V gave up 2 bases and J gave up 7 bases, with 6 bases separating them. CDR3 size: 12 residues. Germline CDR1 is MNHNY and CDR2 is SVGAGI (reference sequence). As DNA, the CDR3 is TGTGCCAGCAGTTACCCCTCCCAGCCCCAGCATTTT. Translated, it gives CASSYPSQPQHF.

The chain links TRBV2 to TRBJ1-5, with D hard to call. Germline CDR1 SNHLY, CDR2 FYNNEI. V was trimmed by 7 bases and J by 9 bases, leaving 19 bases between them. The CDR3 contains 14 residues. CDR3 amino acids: CASTRNSGSWPQHF. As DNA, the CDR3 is TGTGCCAGCACCCGGAACAGTGGGTCGTGGCCCCAGCATTTT. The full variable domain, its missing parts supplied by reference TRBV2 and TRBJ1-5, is EPEVTQTPSHQVTQMGQEVILRCVPISNHLYFYWYRQILGQKVEFLVSFYNNEISEKSEIFDDQFSVERPDGSNFTLKIRSTKLEDSAMYFCASTRNSGSWPQHFGDGTRLSIL.

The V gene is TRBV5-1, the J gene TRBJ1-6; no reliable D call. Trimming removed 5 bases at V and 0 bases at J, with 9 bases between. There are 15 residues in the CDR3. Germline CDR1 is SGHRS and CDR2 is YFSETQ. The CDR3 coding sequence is TGCGCCAGCAGACAGAGGGTCTCCTATAATTCACCCCTCCACTTT. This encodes CASRQRVSYNSPLHF.

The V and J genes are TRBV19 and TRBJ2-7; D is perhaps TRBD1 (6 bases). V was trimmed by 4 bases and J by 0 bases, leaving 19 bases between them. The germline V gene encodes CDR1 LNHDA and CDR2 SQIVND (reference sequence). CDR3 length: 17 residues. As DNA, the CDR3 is TGTGCCAGTAGTAATTGGGGCAAGGACAGCCACTCCTACGAGCAGTACTTC. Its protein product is CASSNWGKDSHSYEQYF.

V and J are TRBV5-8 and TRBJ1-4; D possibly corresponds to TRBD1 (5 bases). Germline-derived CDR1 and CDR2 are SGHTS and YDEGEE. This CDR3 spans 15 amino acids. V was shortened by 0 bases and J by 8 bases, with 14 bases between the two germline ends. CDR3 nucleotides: TGTGCCAGCAGCTTGGCCATCCAGGGCTGGGAAAAACTGTTTTTT. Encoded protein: CASSLAIQGWEKLFF. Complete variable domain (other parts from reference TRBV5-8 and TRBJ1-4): EAGVTQSPTHLIKTRGQQATLRCSPISGHTSVYWYQQALGLGLQFLLWYDEGEERNRGNFPPRFSGRQFPNYSSELNVNALELEDSALYLCASSLAIQGWEKLFFGSGTQLSVL.

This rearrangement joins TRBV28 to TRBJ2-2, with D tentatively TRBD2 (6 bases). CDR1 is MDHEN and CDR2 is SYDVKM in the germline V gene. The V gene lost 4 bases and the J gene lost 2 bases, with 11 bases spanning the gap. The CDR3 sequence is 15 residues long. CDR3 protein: CASSSRRGNTGELFF. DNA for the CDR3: TGTGCCAGCAGTTCTCGGCGGGGAAACACCGGGGAGCTGTTTTTT.

The CDR3 reads CAIGDSGGQPQHF. CDR3 DNA sequence: TGTGCCATCGGGGACAGTGGCGGACAGCCCCAGCATTTT. The genes are TRBV10-3 and TRBJ1-5; 7 positions agree with TRBD1. Per germline, CDR1 ENHRY and CDR2 SYGVKD. The CDR3 extends over 13 amino acids. V shed 8 bases, J shed 7 bases, and the junction held 8 bases outside the gene matches.

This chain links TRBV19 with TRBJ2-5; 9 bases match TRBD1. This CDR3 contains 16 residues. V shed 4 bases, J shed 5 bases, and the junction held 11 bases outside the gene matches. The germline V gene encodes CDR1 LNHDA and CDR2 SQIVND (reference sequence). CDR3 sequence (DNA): TGTGCCAGTAGTACCCTGACAGGGGGATTGGGGGAGACCCAGTACTTC. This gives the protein CASSTLTGGLGETQYF.

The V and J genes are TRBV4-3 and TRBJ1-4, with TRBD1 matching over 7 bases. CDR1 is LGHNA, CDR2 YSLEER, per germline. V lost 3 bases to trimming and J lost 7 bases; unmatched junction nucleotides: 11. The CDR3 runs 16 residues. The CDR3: CASSQSFTGVGEKLFF. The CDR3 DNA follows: TGCGCCAGCAGCCAGTCATTCACAGGGGTGGGTGAAAAACTGTTTTTT.

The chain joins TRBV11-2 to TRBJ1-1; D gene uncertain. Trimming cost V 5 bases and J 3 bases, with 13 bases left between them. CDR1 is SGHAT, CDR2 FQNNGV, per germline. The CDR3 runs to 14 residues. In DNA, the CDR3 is TGTGCCAGCAGCAAAGACAAATTTGACACTGAAGCTTTCTTT. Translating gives CASSKDKFDTEAFF.